This T cell receptor (beta chain) was documented in a study of T-cell reconstitution after alpha-beta-depleted transplantation in children. Study-wide results and limits: As was reported, about two months after transplant, alpha-beta T cells came from several hundred expanded graft clones. Newly generated T cells supplied most T-cell counts and diversity one year post-transplant.

There are a few counts of this clonotype. Its antigen is still unknown. A library of TCRbeta sequences, prepared with unique molecular identifiers, was generated. TCRdb redid the calling of the PCR reads with MiXCR, one entry per CDR3 protein. The data show 550,000 to 800,000 distinct CDR3 sequences, with roughly 13% seen just once and 0.79% held by the top ten. The germline V gene encodes CDR1 ENHRY and CDR2 SYGVKD. V dropped 7 bases and J dropped 0 bases, with 12 bases sitting between them. The CDR3 runs to 15 residues. The chain links TRBV10-3 to TRBJ2-2; possibly TRBD2 for D (5 bases). The receptor's source is a girl aged 2-10 years with congenital amegakaryocytic thrombocytopenia, due to receive a stem cell transplant. Material: PBMCs, obtained before TCRalphabeta/CD19-depleted stem cell transplant. In DNA, the CDR3 is TGTGCCATCATGAGTATTAGCGCGAACACCGGGGAGCTGTTTTTT. This gives the protein CAIMSISANTGELFF.